The rows below give T cell receptor beta chains drawn from one sample of a study of CD8 T cells in Susac syndrome. TCRdb redid the calling of the immunoSEQ multiplex PCR reads with MiXCR, one entry per CDR3 protein. Among approximately 120,000 distinct CDR3 sequences, 90% to 95% were seen once, and the ten largest hold roughly 0.3%. Specimen: CD8+ T cells from PBMCs. Receptors were obtained from a human donor with multiple sclerosis. The CDR3 runs from the conserved cysteine through the conserved F or W. D genes are given only for firm matches. For some rows the clone size is stated as once, few or many, or as a class when expanded; others skip it.

-	TRBD1	TRBV5-1	TRBJ2-2	TGCGCCAGCAGCTCGACAGGGATCGGGGAGCTGTTTTTT	CASSSTGIGELFF
-	-	TRBV27	TRBJ2-1	TGTGCCAGCAGTAGGCCTGGTGCGGGAAGGCATGAGCAGTTCTTC	CASSRPGAGRHEQFF
once	TRBD1	TRBV7-6	TRBJ1-2	TGTGCCAGCAGCTCTCACCGGGCCAGGGGGAGCTACACCTTC	CASSSHRARGSYTF
-	TRBD2	TRBV3-1	TRBJ2-3	TGTGCCAGCAGCCCGTCCCGACTAGCGGACACAGATACGCAGTATTTT	CASSPSRLADTDTQYF
once	TRBD1	TRBV7-9	TRBJ2-5	TGTGCCAGCAGCTCAACAGGGGTGCAAGAGACCCAGTACTTC	CASSSTGVQETQYF
-	TRBD1	TRBV7-9	TRBJ1-5	TGTGCCACGGCGGTCGGGACAGGCAATCAGCCCCAGCATTTT	CATAVGTGNQPQHF
-	TRBD1	TRBV4-1	TRBJ1-1	TGCGCCAGCAGCCAAGGAGACAGGGCGAACACTGAAGCTTTCTTT	CASSQGDRANTEAFF
-	TRBD1	TRBV12-5	TRBJ2-2	TGTGCTAGTGGTTTGGTAGGACAGGGGCCCACCGGGGAGCTGTTTTTT	CASGLVGQGPTGELFF
-	-	TRBV7-6	TRBJ2-3	TGTGCCAGCAGCACGCCCAGACAGGGCAGCGGGGATACGCAGTATTTT	CASSTPRQGSGDTQYF
few	TRBD2	TRBV6-5	TRBJ2-5	TGTGCCAGCAGTTACTCAAAACTAGCGGAGCGGGAGACCCAGTACTTC	CASSYSKLAERETQYF
-	-	TRBV12-3/TRBV12-4	TRBJ1-5	TGTGCCAGCAGACCTGAGGGGGGGCGCAATCAGCCCCAGCATTTT	CASRPEGGRNQPQHF
-	TRBD1	TRBV30	TRBJ2-7	TGTGCCTGGAGTGTAGTCAGGGGGAACTACGAGCAGTACTTC	CAWSVVRGNYEQYF
-	-	TRBV9	TRBJ2-4	TGTGCCAGCCCCCGCCAGGGTGGGGAAGCCAAAAACATTCAGTACTTC	CASPRQGGEAKNIQYF
-	TRBD1	TRBV12-3/TRBV12-4	TRBJ2-7	TGTGCCAGCAGTTTGGGGACAGGGGGCTCCTACGAGCAGTACTTC	CASSLGTGGSYEQYF
once	-	TRBV6-5	TRBJ2-1	TGTGCCAGCAGTTACTCGACAGGATCTAACTACAATGAGCAGTTCTTC	CASSYSTGSNYNEQFF
-	-	TRBV29-1	TRBJ2-3	TGCAGCGTTGAAGGGCCAGGGTTTTCTCCCGATACGCAGTATTTT	CSVEGPGFSPDTQYF
-	TRBD2	TRBV7-9	TRBJ2-5	TGTGCCAGCAGAACCGGGAGGCAAGAGACCCAGTACTTC	CASRTGRQETQYF
-	-	TRBV11-2	TRBJ1-3	TGTGCCAGCAGCCTCGGTTGGGGCACGGGGAACACCATATATTTT	CASSLGWGTGNTIYF
-	TRBD2	TRBV7-9	TRBJ2-5	TGTGCCAGCAGCCCTGGACTAGCGGGGGAAGAGACCCAGTACTTC	CASSPGLAGEETQYF
-	-	TRBV7-9	TRBJ2-1	TGTGCCAGCAGCTTAGTCCCCCAAAGCTCCTACAATGAGCAGTTCTTC	CASSLVPQSSYNEQFF
-	TRBD1	TRBV28	TRBJ1-5	TGTGCCAGCAGTCCGGACAGGGGGTATCAGCCCCAGCATTTT	CASSPDRGYQPQHF
once	TRBD1	TRBV27	TRBJ2-1	TGTGCCAGCAGTACAGGGGGCAATGAGCAGTTCTTC	CASSTGGNEQFF